The 10 T cell receptor beta chains reported below all come from one sample, sequenced in a study of a mutant IDH1 vaccine in newly diagnosed glioma. Clones were sequenced by immunoSEQ multiplex PCR, and TCRdb holds only the in-frame ones, with some missing. The data contain 23,000 or so clones, approximately 90% of them singletons. Indicated time point: baseline, week 1 (first vaccination visit). Treatment indicated: pre-vaccination baseline after standard-of-care therapy. This specimen consisted of PBMCs, obtained from a glioma patient treated with radiotherapy, temozolomide or both. These receptors all come from a young man with glioma.

The V and J genes are TRBV18 and TRBJ2-5, with D perhaps TRBD1 (6 bases). This CDR3 has 15 amino acids. Germline CDR1 KGHSH, CDR2 LQKENI. Trimming removed 3 bases from V and 2 bases from J, with 13 bases in between. CDR3 residues: CASSPQGQIQETQYF. CDR3 DNA sequence: TGTGCCAGCTCACCCCAAGGACAGATTCAAGAGACCCAGTACTTC.

V usage is TRBV5-1 and J usage is TRBJ1-2, with 12 bases lining up with TRBD1. CDR3 size: 14 residues. J gave up 8 bases and V 2 bases, and 4 bases lay outside the gene matches. CDR1 SGHRS and CDR2 YFSETQ come from the germline V gene. CDR3 region: CASSFGTGGAGYTF. CDR3 DNA sequence: TGCGCCAGCAGCTTTGGGACAGGGGGCGCAGGCTACACCTTC. The whole variable domain, remainder taken from reference TRBV5-1 and TRBJ1-2, is KAGVTQTPRYLIKTRGQQVTLSCSPISGHRSVSWYQQTPGQGLQFLFEYFSETQRNKGNFPGRFSGRQFSNSRSEMNVSTLELGDSALYLCASSFGTGGAGYTFGSGTRLTVV.

The rearrangement uses TRBV30 and TRBJ1-1; D unclear. CDR3 length equals 11 residues. V lost 8 bases, J lost 1 base, and 8 bases lay in between. Germline-derived CDR1 and CDR2 are GTSNPN and SVGIG (reference sequence). The CDR3 here is CAHTENTEAFF. In nucleotides, the CDR3 is TGTGCCCATACAGAGAACACTGAAGCTTTCTTT.

V and J are TRBV21-1 and TRBJ1-5. TRBV21-1 is a recognized pseudogene. CDR3 length: 11 residues. DNA of the CDR3: TGTGCCAGCCGAGCCAATCAGCCCCAGCATTTT. This gives the protein CASRANQPQHF.

This rearrangement joins TRBV5-1 to TRBJ1-1, with D perhaps matching TRBD1 (5 bases). This CDR3 comprises 15 residues. Trimming cost V 1 base and J 4 bases, with 14 bases left between them. Germline V CDR1 and CDR2: SGHRS, YFSETQ. CDR3 amino acids: CASSLFLTGGTEAFF. DNA of the CDR3: TGCGCCAGCAGCTTGTTTCTTACGGGGGGCACTGAAGCTTTCTTT. Filled out from reference TRBV5-1 and TRBJ1-1, the complete variable domain reads KAGVTQTPRYLIKTRGQQVTLSCSPISGHRSVSWYQQTPGQGLQFLFEYFSETQRNKGNFPGRFSGRQFSNSRSEMNVSTLELGDSALYLCASSLFLTGGTEAFFGQGTRLTVV.

The J gene is TRBJ1-2, the V gene TRBV7-2; TRBD1 might be the D (5 bases). Germline loops: CDR1 SGHTA, CDR2 FQGNSA. The CDR3 extends over 14 amino acids. V lost 1 base, J lost 4 bases, and 10 bases lay in between. As DNA, the CDR3 is TGTGCCAGCAGCTTAGAAGAGGGGACCTATGGCTACACCTTC. Protein: CASSLEEGTYGYTF.

The DNA for the CDR3 is TGTGCCAGCAGCTTCCCCGGGACAGCCTCCTACGAGCAGTACTTC. Amino acid sequence: CASSFPGTASYEQYF. V usage is TRBV5-4 and J usage is TRBJ2-7, with 7 nucleotides matching TRBD1. Germline lookup yields CDR1 SGHNT and CDR2 YYREEE (reference sequence). This CDR3 region has 15 residues. The V gene end was trimmed by 2 bases and the J gene end by 0 bases; junction bases not matched to a gene: 5.

The CDR3 loop reads CASSFAGRIQETQYF. The CDR3, as DNA: TGTGCCAGCAGTTTTGCCGGACGGATTCAAGAGACCCAGTACTTC. The J gene is TRBJ2-5, the V gene TRBV6-5, with D unclear. The CDR3 has 15 residues. From germline, CDR1 is MNHEY and CDR2 SVGAGI. V dropped 4 bases and J dropped 2 bases, with 14 bases sitting between them.

The rearrangement uses TRBV2 and TRBJ2-1; 7 bases align to TRBD2. CDR3 length: 12 amino acids. The junction had 7 bases not matched to a gene; V was cut back by 6 bases and J by 11 bases. CDR1 and CDR2 from the germline V gene are SNHLY and FYNNEI. The chain's CDR3 is CASRDSGTKQFF. The CDR3 DNA sequence: TGTGCCAGCAGGGACTCCGGGACTAAGCAGTTCTTC.

The chain links TRBV7-9 to TRBJ2-1; 10 bases fit TRBD2. The CDR3 length is 19 residues. V dropped 5 bases and J dropped 0; count of bases not matched to a gene: 13. Germline V gene lookup returns CDR1 SEHNR and CDR2 FQNEAQ (reference sequence). CDR3 loop: CASSPRTSGETSSYNEQFF. In DNA, the CDR3 is TGTGCCAGCAGCCCCCGGACTAGCGGAGAAACGAGCTCCTACAATGAGCAGTTCTTC.